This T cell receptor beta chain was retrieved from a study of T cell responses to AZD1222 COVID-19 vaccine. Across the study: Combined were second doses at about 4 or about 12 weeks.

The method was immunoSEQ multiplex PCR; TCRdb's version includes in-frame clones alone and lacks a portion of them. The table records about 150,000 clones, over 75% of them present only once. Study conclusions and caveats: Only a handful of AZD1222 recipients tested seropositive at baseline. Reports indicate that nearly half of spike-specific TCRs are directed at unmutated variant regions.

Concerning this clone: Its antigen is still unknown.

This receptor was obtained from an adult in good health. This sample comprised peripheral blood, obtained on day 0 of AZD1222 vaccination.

The CDR3 DNA follows: TGTGCCTGGAGTGTACGTATGGACTATGGCTACACCTTC. Encoded protein: CAWSVRMDYGYTF. The J gene is TRBJ1-2, the V gene TRBV30; no clear D gene. Deletions cut 0 bases from V and 3 bases from J, with 8 bases between. Per germline, CDR1 GTSNPN and CDR2 SVGIG (reference sequence). This CDR3 region has 13 residues. Using reference TRBV30 and TRBJ1-2 for the parts outside the CDR3, the full variable domain is SQTIHQWPATLVQPVGSPLSLECTVEGTSNPNLYWYRQAAGRGLQLLFYSVGIGQISSEVPQNLSASRPQDRQFILSSKKLLLSDSGFYLCAWSVRMDYGYTFGSGTRLTVV.